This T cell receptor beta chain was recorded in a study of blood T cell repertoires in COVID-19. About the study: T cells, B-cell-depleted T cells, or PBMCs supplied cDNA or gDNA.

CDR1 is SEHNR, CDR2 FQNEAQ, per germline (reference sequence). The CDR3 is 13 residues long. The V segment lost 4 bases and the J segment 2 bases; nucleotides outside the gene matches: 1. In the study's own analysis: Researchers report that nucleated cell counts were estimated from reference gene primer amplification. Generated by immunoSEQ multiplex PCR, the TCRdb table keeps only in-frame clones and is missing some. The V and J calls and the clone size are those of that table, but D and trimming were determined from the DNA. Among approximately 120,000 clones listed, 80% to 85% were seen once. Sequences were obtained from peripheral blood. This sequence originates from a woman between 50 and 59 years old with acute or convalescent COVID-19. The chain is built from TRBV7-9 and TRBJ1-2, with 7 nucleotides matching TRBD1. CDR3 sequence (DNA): TGTGCCAGCAGCTCACAGGGGAACTATGGCTACACCTTC. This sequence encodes CASSSQGNYGYTF.